Below, 12 T cell receptor beta chains from the same sample are listed, as sequenced in a study of CD8 T cells in Susac syndrome. Random-hexamer reverse transcription was applied to about 0.45 to 1 ug RNA. TCRdb reprocessed the immunoSEQ multiplex PCR reads via MiXCR and lists one record per CDR3 protein. The profile shows about 73,000 distinct CDR3 sequences, about 95% of them singletons. Sequencing was performed on CD8+ T cells from PBMCs. Receptors originate from a human donor with multiple sclerosis.

V is TRBV7-3 and J is TRBJ2-3; 12 bases map to TRBD2. Germline CDR1 and CDR2: SGHTA and FQGTGA. The CDR3 has 17 amino acids. The junction had 11 bases not matched to a gene; V was cut back by 3 bases and J by 7 bases. CDR3 protein: CASSFDVASGGGNTQYF. The CDR3 DNA reads as TGTGCCAGCAGCTTCGATGTGGCTAGCGGGGGGGGGAATACGCAGTATTTT.

The CDR3 here is CASSFSGSTDTQYF. The CDR3 DNA sequence: TGTGCCAGCAGTTTCTCTGGCAGCACAGATACGCAGTATTTT. This chain uses TRBV12-3 or TRBV12-4 with TRBJ2-3; D is unclear. V was shortened by 3 bases and J by 0 bases, with 7 bases between the two germline ends. This CDR3 contains 14 residues.

The CDR3 here is CASSDSIGGMLFF. Here the CDR3 DNA reads TGTGCCAGCAGTGACTCGATAGGGGGCATGCTGTTCTTC. J is TRBJ2-1 and V is TRBV6-4, with 7 nucleotides matching TRBD1. The CDR3 spans 13 residues. Germline V gene data show CDR1 as MRHNA and CDR2 as SNTAGT. V trimming: 0 bases; J trimming: 15 bases; junction bases outside the gene matches: 8.

Regarding this clonotype: The junction departs from germline at one end; a sequencing error may be responsible. J is TRBJ1-1 and V is TRBV20-1, with a weak D call TRBD1 (5 bases). The germline V gene encodes CDR1 DFQATT and CDR2 SNEGSKA (reference sequence). CDR3 length equals 15 residues. The CDR3 region is CSARVRGGWHTEVFF. CDR3 DNA sequence: TGCAGTGCTAGAGTGCGCGGGGGGTGGCACACTGAAGTTTTCTTT.

The CDR3 DNA sequence: TGTGCCAGCAGCTTAAAACAGGGGGGCATAGGGTTGGCCAAAAACATTCAGTACTTC. The encoded protein is CASSLKQGGIGLAKNIQYF. V usage is TRBV7-2 and J usage is TRBJ2-4, with 8 bases lining up with TRBD1. V trimming: 2 bases; J trimming: 1 base; junction bases outside the gene matches: 13. The length of the CDR3 is 19 residues. Germline CDR1 and CDR2: SGHTA and FQGNSA.

V usage is TRBV5-4 and J usage is TRBJ2-7; D remains unclear. V gave up 0 bases and J gave up 6 bases, with 13 bases separating them. The CDR3 sequence is 14 residues long. Looked up from germline, CDR1 is SGHNT and CDR2 is YYREEE (reference sequence). The CDR3 here is CASSLETSPSEQYF. In nucleotides, the CDR3 is TGTGCCAGCAGCTTGGAAACCAGTCCGAGCGAGCAGTACTTC.

The V gene is TRBV7-2, the J gene TRBJ2-7, with a tentative D call TRBD2 (5 bases). Between the trimmed V and J ends, which lost 3 bases and 1 base, there was a span of 22 bases. This CDR3 is built from 18 residues. Germline CDR1 and CDR2: SGHTA and FQGNSA. CDR3 region: CASSLPIAGSGQSYEQYF. In DNA, the CDR3 is TGTGCCAGCAGCTTGCCAATAGCTGGGAGTGGGCAGTCCTACGAGCAGTACTTC. The full variable domain, with the rest looked up from reference TRBV7-2 and TRBJ2-7, is GAGVSQSPSNKVTEKGKDVELRCDPISGHTALYWYRQSLGQGLEFLIYFQGNSAPDKSGLPSDRFSAERTGGSVSTLTIQRTQQEDSAVYLCASSLPIAGSGQSYEQYFGPGTRLTVT.

Here the CDR3 DNA reads TGTGCCAGCAGCCAGAACAGGGGATCCGGGGAGCTGTTTTTT. The encoded protein is CASSQNRGSGELFF. The J gene is TRBJ2-2, the V gene TRBV7-9, with 7 positions matching TRBD1. Germline V lookup: CDR1 SEHNR, CDR2 FQNEAQ (reference sequence). The V gene end was trimmed by 5 bases and the J gene end by 6 bases; junction bases not matched to a gene: 6. The CDR3 loop spans 14 amino acids.

This rearrangement joins TRBV7-9 to TRBJ1-1; 10 bases match TRBD1. The CDR3 sequence is 16 residues long. The V gene's germline CDR1 is SEHNR and CDR2 FQNEAQ (reference sequence). The V gene end was trimmed by 4 bases and the J gene end by 11 bases; junction bases not matched to a gene: 16. CDR3 DNA: TGTGCCAGCAGCTCAAATAAGGGGACAGGGGCCGTTTGGGCTTTCTTT. Translating gives CASSSNKGTGAVWAFF.

The CDR3 region is CASSPRQGASTGELFF. CDR3 DNA: TGTGCCAGCAGTCCCAGACAGGGGGCTTCCACCGGGGAGCTGTTTTTT. This rearrangement joins TRBV27 to TRBJ2-2; 10 bases map to TRBD1. The CDR3 covers 16 residues. The germline V gene encodes CDR1 MNHEY and CDR2 SMNVEV (reference sequence). Trimming cost V 5 bases and J 4 bases; bases outside gene matches: 7.

This clonotype showed up just once. This chain links TRBV12-3 or TRBV12-4 with TRBJ2-1, with a possible D match to TRBD2 (6 bases). V lost 3 bases, J lost 9 bases, and 12 bases lay in between. The CDR3 totals 13 residues. The CDR3 loop is CASSFGGVGEQFF. The CDR3 DNA is TGTGCCAGCAGTTTTGGAGGGGTGGGTGAGCAGTTCTTC.

This chain connects TRBV7-9 to TRBJ2-1, with TRBD2 identical over 13 bases. Germline loops: CDR1 SEHNR, CDR2 FQNEAQ (reference sequence). There are 16 residues in the CDR3. Trimming removed 8 bases from V and 6 bases from J; junction bases left unmatched: 10. The CDR3, as DNA: TGTGCCAGCGATTCCCGACTAGCGGGAGGATTCAATGAGCAGTTCTTC. Protein sequence: CASDSRLAGGFNEQFF.